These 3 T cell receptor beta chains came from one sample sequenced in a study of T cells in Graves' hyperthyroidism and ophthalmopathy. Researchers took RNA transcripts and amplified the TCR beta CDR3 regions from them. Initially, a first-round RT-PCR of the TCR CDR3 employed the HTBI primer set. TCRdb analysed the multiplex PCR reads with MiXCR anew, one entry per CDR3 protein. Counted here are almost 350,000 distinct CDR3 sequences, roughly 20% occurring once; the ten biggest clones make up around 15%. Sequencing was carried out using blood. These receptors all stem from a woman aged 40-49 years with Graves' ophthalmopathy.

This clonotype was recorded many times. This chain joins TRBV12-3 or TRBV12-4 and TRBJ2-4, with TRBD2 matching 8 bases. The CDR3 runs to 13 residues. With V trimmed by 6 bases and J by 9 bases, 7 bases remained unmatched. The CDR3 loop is CASSPGGAGIQYF. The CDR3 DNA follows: TGTGCCAGCAGCCCGGGAGGGGCGGGCATTCAGTACTTC.

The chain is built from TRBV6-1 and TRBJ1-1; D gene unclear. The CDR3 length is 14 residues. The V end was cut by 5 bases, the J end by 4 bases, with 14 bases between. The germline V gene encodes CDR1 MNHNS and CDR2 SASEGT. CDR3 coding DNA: TGTGCCAGCAGTCAAACAATGGTCGGCACTGAAGCTTTCTTT. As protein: CASSQTMVGTEAFF.

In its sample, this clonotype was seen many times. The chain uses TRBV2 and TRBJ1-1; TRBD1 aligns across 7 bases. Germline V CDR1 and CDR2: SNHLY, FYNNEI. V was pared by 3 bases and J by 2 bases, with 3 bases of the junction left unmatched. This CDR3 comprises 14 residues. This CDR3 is CASSDRTGNTEAFF. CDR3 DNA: TGTGCCAGCAGTGATAGGACAGGCAACACTGAAGCTTTCTTT.